This T cell receptor beta chain is from a study of Graves' ophthalmopathy and Graves' hyperthyroidism (dated by TCRdb to between 2018 and 2020). In the study overall: Hyperthyroidism was considered stable if no progression to ophthalmopathy occurred within 18 months of follow-up. Following sampling, methimazole starting at 30 mg daily was administered to hyperthyroidism patients, and high-dose intravenous methylprednisolone was administered to ophthalmopathy patients. TCR beta repertoire signatures were used to distinguish Graves' ophthalmopathy from Graves' hyperthyroidism and to predict progression to ophthalmopathy. T-cell repertoires of thyroid tissue and blood were compared in 5 or 6 hyperthyroidism patients. In total, under 150 blood samples were TCR-sequenced: around 42 ophthalmopathy, over 70 hyperthyroidism and roughly 17 hyperthyroidism-to-ophthalmopathy patients. To explore V-J signatures that separate ophthalmopathy from hyperthyroidism, a discovery set of about a hundred patients was enrolled, consisting of 40 to 45 with ophthalmopathy and about 60 with stable hyperthyroidism. An independent validation cohort comprised 18 hyperthyroidism patients and roughly 15 patients who later progressed from hyperthyroidism to ophthalmopathy. On the study overall, not on this receptor specifically: Among expanded thyroid clonotypes with frequency above 0.001, most also showed up in blood, which suggests that blood repertoires may reflect the thyroid immune response. In cross-validation, the 13-signature model distinguished ophthalmopathy from stable hyperthyroidism with 87.88% sensitivity and 81% to 82% specificity, while in the test set the corresponding values were around 79% and 71%. In validation, the model predicted ophthalmopathy progression with 55% to 71% sensitivity and less than 80% specificity; fewer than 15 predicted patients were CT-confirmed with GO in a median of approximately 6.5 months. Sample size was not predetermined statistically, and investigators were not blinded to group allocation.

The CDR3 holds 13 amino acids from the cysteine to the phenylalanine. CDR3 DNA only is kept here, 39 bases in frame from base 1. V is pared back by 5 bases and J by 6 bases, with 13 bases lying between the germline termini. In the germline V gene, CDR1 corresponds to SQVTM and CDR2 to ANQGSEA. For repertoire sequencing, TCR beta CDR3 regions were amplified from RNA transcripts. The first round was an RT-PCR using HTBI primers with the Qiagen OneStep RT-PCR kit, and this first round was followed by a second-round multiplex PCR, then size selection and purification. The libraries underwent paired-end sequencing with 100 bp reads on an Illumina HiSeq2000. The paper's data handling went like this. SOAPnuke was used to process the reads, removing any read that contained adapters or uncalled bases, had a mean Phred below 15, or lacked an exact match to the constant primer or identifier. COPE v1.2.5 was used to merge high-quality paired reads. Each unique nucleotide sequence was defined as a clonotype, and clonotypes were aligned to IMGT TRB V, D and J references with MiTCR v1.1. The analysis was limited to V-J combinations with a frequency above 0.0001, which together covered 99.2% of repertoires. For each V-J combination, a TCR clonal expansion and chaos score was defined as F50 clonal expansion divided by the chaos observed in the TCRdist matrix. Welch's t-statistics and random forest were used to narrow the features down to around 12 V-J combinations, which were then fed into a naive Bayes classifier. The Morisita-Horn index was used to measure how similar the thyroid and blood repertoires were. The public reads were reanalyzed by TCRdb: fastp trimming at Q25, MiXCR alignment, in-frame beta chains only. Records with the same CDR3 protein are collapsed into one entry carrying the most frequent genes and DNA. None of the V and J calls come from the authors' own analysis; TCRdb made them. For this sample there are about 600,000 distinct CDR3 sequences; about 35% appear just once. Of the sample, about 4.2% falls within the top ten clones.

In this sample, this clonotype turned up many times. The target of this receptor is not known. One base away there is no much larger clone; base qualities are not given. Hyperthyroidism patients were newly diagnosed, were aged 18 to 65 years, and had a disease duration under 2 months. Patients with other autoimmune diseases, uncontrolled infections, pregnancy or lactation were excluded from the study. Clinical symptoms, serum thyroxine, TRAb, thyroid ultrasound and orbital computed tomography were used for diagnosis. Total RNA was extracted using Trizol reagent, and RNA quality was checked on an Agilent 2100 Bioanalyzer.

This receptor was obtained from an adult man with Graves' hyperthyroidism. Here the chain combines TRBV29-1 and TRBJ1-4; the D gene is perhaps TRBD1, from 6 matching bases. Sequencing input: peripheral blood or thyroid tissue (not recorded which). The CDR3 has the sequence CSVTDRSDEKLFF. The nucleotide sequence is TGCAGCGTTACCGACAGGTCGGATGAAAAACTGTTTTTT.